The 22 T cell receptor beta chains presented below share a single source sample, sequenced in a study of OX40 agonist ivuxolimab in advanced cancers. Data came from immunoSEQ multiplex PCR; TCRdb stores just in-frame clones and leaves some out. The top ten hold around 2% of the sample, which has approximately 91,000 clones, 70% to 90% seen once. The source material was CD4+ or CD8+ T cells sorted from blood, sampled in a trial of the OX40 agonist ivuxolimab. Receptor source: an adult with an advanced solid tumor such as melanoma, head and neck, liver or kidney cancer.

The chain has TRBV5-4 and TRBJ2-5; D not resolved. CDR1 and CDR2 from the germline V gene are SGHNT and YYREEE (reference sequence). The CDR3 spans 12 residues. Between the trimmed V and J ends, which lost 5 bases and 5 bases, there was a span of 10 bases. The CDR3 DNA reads TGTGCCAGCAGTCTTAACTCGGAGACCCAGTACTTC. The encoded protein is CASSLNSETQYF.

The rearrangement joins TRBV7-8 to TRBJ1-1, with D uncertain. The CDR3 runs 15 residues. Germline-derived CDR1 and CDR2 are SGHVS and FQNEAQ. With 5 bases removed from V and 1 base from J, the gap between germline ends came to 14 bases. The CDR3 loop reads CASSPIRSGNTEAFF. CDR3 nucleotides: TGTGCCAGCAGCCCCATTAGGTCCGGGAACACTGAAGCTTTCTTT.

CDR3 sequence reads: CASSQGAGANVLTF. The CDR3 DNA reads TGTGCCAGTAGTCAGGGGGCTGGGGCCAACGTCCTGACTTTC. The chain recombines TRBV19 with TRBJ2-6, with TRBD1 matching over 7 bases. CDR1 is LNHDA and CDR2 is SQIVND in the germline V gene (reference sequence). V was clipped by 5 bases and J by 2 bases; unmatched bases: 0. The CDR3 has 14 amino acids.

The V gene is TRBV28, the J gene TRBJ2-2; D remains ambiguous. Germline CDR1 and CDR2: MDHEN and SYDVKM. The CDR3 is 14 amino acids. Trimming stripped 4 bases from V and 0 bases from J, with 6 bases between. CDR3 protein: CASSWSPNTGELFF. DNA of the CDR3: TGTGCCAGCAGTTGGTCCCCGAACACCGGGGAGCTGTTTTTT.

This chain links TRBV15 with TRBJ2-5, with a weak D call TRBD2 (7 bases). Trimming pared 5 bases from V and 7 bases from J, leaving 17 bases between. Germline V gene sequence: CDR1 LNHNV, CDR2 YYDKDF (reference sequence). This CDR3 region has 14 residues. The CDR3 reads CATSGIRGAGTQYF. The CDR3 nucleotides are TGTGCCACCAGCGGGATACGGGGGGCGGGGACCCAGTACTTC.

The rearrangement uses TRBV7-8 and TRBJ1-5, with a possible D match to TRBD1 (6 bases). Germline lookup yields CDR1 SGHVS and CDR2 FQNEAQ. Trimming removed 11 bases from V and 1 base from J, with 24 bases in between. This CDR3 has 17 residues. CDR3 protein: CAATEGGRRTSNQPQHF. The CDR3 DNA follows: TGTGCCGCCACTGAGGGGGGGCGACGAACAAGCAATCAGCCCCAGCATTTT.

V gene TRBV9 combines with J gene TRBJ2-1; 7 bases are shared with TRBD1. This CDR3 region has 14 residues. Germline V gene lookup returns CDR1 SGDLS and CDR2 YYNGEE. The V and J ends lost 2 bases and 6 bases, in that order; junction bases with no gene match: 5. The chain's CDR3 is CASSVMRGLNEQFF. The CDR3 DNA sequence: TGTGCCAGCAGCGTTATGAGGGGGCTCAATGAGCAGTTCTTC.

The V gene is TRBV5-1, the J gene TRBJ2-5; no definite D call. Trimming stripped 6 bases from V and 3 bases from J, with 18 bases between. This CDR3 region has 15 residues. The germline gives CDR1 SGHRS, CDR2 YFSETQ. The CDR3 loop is CASNDIGMVEETQYF. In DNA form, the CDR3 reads TGCGCCAGCAACGATATAGGGATGGTGGAAGAGACCCAGTACTTC.

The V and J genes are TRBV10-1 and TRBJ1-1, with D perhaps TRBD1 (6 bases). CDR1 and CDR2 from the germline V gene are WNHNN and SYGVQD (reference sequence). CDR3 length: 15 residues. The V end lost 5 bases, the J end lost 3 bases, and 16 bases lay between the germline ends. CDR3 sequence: CASSLRGGTDTEAFF. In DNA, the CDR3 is TGCGCCAGCAGTCTAAGAGGGGGTACCGACACTGAAGCTTTCTTT.

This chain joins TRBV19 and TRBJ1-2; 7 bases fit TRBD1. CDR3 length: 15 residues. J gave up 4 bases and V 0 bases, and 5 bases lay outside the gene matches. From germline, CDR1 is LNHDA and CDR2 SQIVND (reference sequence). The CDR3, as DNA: TGTGCCAGTAGTATAGAGCAGACAGGGTTCTATGGCTACACCTTC. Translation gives CASSIEQTGFYGYTF.

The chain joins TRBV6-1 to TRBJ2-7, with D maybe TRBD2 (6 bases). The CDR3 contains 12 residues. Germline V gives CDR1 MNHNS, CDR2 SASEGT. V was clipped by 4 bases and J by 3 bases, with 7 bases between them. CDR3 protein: CASSGGIYEQYF. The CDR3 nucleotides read TGTGCCAGCAGTGGCGGGATCTACGAGCAGTACTTC.

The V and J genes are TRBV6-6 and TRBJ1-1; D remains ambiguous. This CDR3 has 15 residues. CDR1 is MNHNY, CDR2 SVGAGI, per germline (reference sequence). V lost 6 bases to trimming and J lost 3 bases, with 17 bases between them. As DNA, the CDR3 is TGTGCCAGCAGCCCCCGACCCACCGTCCACACTGAAGCTTTCTTT. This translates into CASSPRPTVHTEAFF.

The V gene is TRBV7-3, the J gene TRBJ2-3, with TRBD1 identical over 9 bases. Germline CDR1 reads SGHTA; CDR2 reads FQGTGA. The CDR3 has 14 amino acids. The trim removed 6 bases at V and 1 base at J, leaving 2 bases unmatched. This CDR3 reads CASRQGAGTDTQYF. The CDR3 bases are TGTGCCAGCAGACAGGGGGCAGGCACAGATACGCAGTATTTT. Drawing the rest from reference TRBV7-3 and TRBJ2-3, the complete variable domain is GAGVSQTPSNKVTEKGKYVELRCDPISGHTALYWYRQSLGQGPEFLIYFQGTGAADDSGLPNDRFFAVRPEGSVSTLKIQRTERGDSAVYLCASRQGAGTDTQYFGPGTRLTVL.

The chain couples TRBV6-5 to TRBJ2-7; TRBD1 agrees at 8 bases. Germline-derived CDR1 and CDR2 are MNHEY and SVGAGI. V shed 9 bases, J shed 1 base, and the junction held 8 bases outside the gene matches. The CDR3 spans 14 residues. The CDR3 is CASRTGIVSYEQYF. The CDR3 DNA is TGTGCCAGTCGGACAGGGATTGTGTCCTACGAGCAGTACTTC.

The CDR3: CASSSGLVGLEQFF. CDR3 nucleotide sequence: TGTGCCAGCAGCTCGGGACTAGTTGGTCTTGAGCAGTTCTTC. This chain links TRBV7-6 with TRBJ2-1; 8 nucleotides agree with TRBD2. The trim removed 4 bases at V and 9 bases at J, leaving 8 bases unmatched. This CDR3 has 14 amino acids. The germline V gene has CDR1 SGHVS and CDR2 FNYEAQ.

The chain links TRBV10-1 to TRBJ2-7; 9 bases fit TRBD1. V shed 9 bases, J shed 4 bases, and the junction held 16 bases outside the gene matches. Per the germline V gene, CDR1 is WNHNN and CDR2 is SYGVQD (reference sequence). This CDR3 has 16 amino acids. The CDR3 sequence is CARFRRIGTGKYEQYF. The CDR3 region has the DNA TGCGCCAGATTCCGAAGGATAGGGACAGGGAAGTACGAGCAGTACTTC.

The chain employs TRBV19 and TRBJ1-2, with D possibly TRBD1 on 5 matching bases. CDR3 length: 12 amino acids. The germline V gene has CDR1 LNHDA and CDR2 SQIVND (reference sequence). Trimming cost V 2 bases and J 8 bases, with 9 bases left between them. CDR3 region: CASSIQGGGYTF. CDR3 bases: TGTGCCAGTAGTATACAGGGCGGCGGCTACACCTTC.

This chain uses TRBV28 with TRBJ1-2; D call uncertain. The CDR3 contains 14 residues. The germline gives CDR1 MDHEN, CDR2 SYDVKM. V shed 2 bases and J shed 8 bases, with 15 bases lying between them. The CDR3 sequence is CASSLTTRSGGYTF. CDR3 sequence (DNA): TGTGCCAGCAGTTTAACCACACGCTCGGGGGGCTACACCTTC.

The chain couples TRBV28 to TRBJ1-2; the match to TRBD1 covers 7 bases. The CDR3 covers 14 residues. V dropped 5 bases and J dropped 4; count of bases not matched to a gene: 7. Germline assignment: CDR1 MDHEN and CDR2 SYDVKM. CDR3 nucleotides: TGTGCCAGCAGTATACAGACAGGGCTCTATGGCTACACCTTC. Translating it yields CASSIQTGLYGYTF.

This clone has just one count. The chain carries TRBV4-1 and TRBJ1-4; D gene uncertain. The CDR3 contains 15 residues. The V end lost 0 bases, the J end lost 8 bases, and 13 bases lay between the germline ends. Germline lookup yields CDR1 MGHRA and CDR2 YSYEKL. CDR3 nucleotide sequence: TGCGCCAGCAGCCAAGATCGCGGGAGTGGAGAAAAACTGTTTTTT. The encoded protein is CASSQDRGSGEKLFF.

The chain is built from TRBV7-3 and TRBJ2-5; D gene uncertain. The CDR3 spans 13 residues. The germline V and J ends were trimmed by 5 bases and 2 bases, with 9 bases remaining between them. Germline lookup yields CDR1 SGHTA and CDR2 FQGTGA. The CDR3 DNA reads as TGTGCCAGCAGCGCAACAGTTCAAGAGACCCAGTACTTC. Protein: CASSATVQETQYF.

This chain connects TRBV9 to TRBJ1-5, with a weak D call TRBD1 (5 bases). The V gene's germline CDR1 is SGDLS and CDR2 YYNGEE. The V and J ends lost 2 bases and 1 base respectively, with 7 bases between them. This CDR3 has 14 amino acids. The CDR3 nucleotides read TGTGCCAGCAGCGTGGAGGGGAGCAATCAGCCCCAGCATTTT. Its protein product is CASSVEGSNQPQHF.